This T cell receptor beta chain emerged from a study of control samples from healthy donors and cancer patients. The CDR3 has 14 amino acids. Germline trimming cut 6 bases from V and 8 bases from J; bases unmatched to any gene: 9. Germline V lookup: CDR1 MDHEN, CDR2 SYDVKM. The method was immunoSEQ multiplex PCR; TCRdb's version includes in-frame clones alone and lacks a portion of them. The table records about 230,000 clones, over 75% of them present only once. This chain connects TRBV28 to TRBJ1-2; 10 bases map to TRBD1. Sequenced material: PBMCs. The source is a woman aged 55-69 years with lung cancer. The CDR3 DNA reads as TGTGCCAGCAGCCGACAGGGGGCAGATCGCGGCTACACCTTC. Residues: CASSRQGADRGYTF.